A selection of T cell receptor beta chains follows, all from one sample in a study of cytomegalovirus exposure and HLA in healthy donors. Libraries were prepared by immunoSEQ multiplex PCR; TCRdb keeps only in-frame clonotypes and omits some of them. The sample has approximately 180,000 clones; approximately 80% are singletons. Sequencing input: PBMCs. These receptor sequences come from a woman younger than 30 in good health and CMV-seronegative. CDR3s include the opening cysteine and the closing phenylalanine or tryptophan. D genes are given only for firm matches. Where a row states a size, it is once, few, many or the class of an expanded clone; other rows omit it.

v_gene	abundance	j_gene	d_gene	CDR3aa	CDR3nt
TRBV7-9	few	TRBJ2-2	-	CASSLEGAGELFF	TGTGCCAGCAGCTTAGAGGGGGCCGGGGAGCTGTTTTTT
TRBV6-6	-	TRBJ1-1	-	CASSLNRNTEAFF	TGTGCCAGCAGCCTCAATAGGAACACTGAAGCTTTCTTT
TRBV14	-	TRBJ2-1	-	CASSQDLWGRYNEQFF	TGTGCCAGCAGCCAAGATCTATGGGGGCGATACAATGAGCAGTTCTTC
TRBV7-9	-	TRBJ2-1	TRBD2	CASSSPAGTNNEQFF	TGTGCCAGCAGCTCCCCCGCCGGGACTAACAATGAGCAGTTCTTC
TRBV5-8	-	TRBJ2-5	TRBD2	CASSLVLAGGETQYF	TGTGCCAGCAGCTTGGTTCTAGCGGGAGGAGAGACCCAGTACTTC
TRBV19	once	TRBJ2-6	-	CASTSTGSKAGANVLTF	TGTGCCAGTACTAGTACAGGGAGTAAAGCTGGGGCCAACGTCCTGACTTTC
TRBV5-4	-	TRBJ2-7	-	CASSPPNRATYEQYF	TGTGCCAGCAGCCCCCCGAACAGGGCCACCTACGAGCAGTACTTC
TRBV6-1	-	TRBJ2-2	TRBD1	CASRAWDSDTGELFF	TGTGCCAGCAGGGCCTGGGACAGTGATACCGGGGAGCTGTTTTTT
TRBV5-8	-	TRBJ1-3	TRBD1	CASSFFTLQGGNTIYF	TGTGCCAGCAGCTTTTTTACCCTACAGGGGGGAAACACCATATATTTT
TRBV18	-	TRBJ1-2	TRBD1	CVSSPQFIRTGNNYGYTF	TGTGTCAGCTCACCACAATTTATCCGGACAGGGAACAACTATGGCTACACCTTC
TRBV9	-	TRBJ2-3	-	CASSEAGTRGNTQYF	TGTGCCAGCAGCGAGGCCGGGACCCGGGGGAATACGCAGTATTTT
TRBV23-1	-	TRBJ2-1	TRBD2	CASTSVPVLAGDSDEQFF	TGCGCCAGCACCTCTGTCCCTGTACTAGCGGGAGATAGCGATGAGCAGTTCTTC
TRBV7-2	-	TRBJ1-2	-	CASSLAFTPGRELYGYTF	TGTGCCAGCAGCTTAGCGTTCACCCCGGGGCGGGAACTCTATGGCTACACCTTC
TRBV25-1	-	TRBJ1-4	TRBD1	CASSEYEGAEKLFF	TGTGCCAGCAGTGAATACGAGGGGGCGGAAAAACTGTTTTTT
TRBV25-1	-	TRBJ2-5	TRBD1	CASSKTWTGGQETQYF	TGTGCCAGCAGCAAAACCTGGACAGGGGGCCAAGAGACCCAGTACTTC
TRBV7-2	-	TRBJ1-2	TRBD1	CASSHTGTGGLGYTF	TGTGCCAGCAGCCATACCGGGACAGGGGGCTTGGGCTACACCTTC
TRBV27	once	TRBJ2-3	-	CASSFAGSLIDTQYF	TGTGCCAGCAGTTTTGCAGGGTCCCTAATAGATACGCAGTATTTT
TRBV30	-	TRBJ2-4	TRBD1	CASGTGGGIQYF	TGTGCCTCAGGGACAGGGGGAGGCATTCAGTACTTC
TRBV11-2	-	TRBJ2-7	-	CASSLDPAYEQYF	TGTGCCAGCAGCTTAGACCCCGCCTACGAGCAGTACTTC
TRBV6-1	-	TRBJ2-2	TRBD2	CASGTTNTGELFF	TGTGCCAGCGGGACTACCAACACCGGGGAGCTGTTTTTT
TRBV28	-	TRBJ1-1	TRBD1	CASSLTGAGIMDTEAFF	TGTGCCAGCAGTTTAACAGGGGCGGGAATAATGGACACTGAAGCTTTCTTT
TRBV11-2	-	TRBJ2-3	-	CASSFLKDTQYF	TGTGCCAGCAGCTTCCTAAAAGATACGCAGTATTTT
TRBV7-9	once	TRBJ2-1	TRBD2	CASSPRIPKTSGSYEQFF	TGTGCCAGCAGCCCCAGAATTCCAAAGACTAGCGGGAGCTATGAGCAGTTCTTC
TRBV19	-	TRBJ2-6	-	CASRRQASSGANVLTF	TGTGCCAGCCGGCGACAGGCAAGCTCTGGGGCCAACGTCCTGACTTTC
TRBV9	once	TRBJ2-1	TRBD2	CASSEFGLAGGNEQFF	TGTGCCAGCAGCGAGTTCGGACTAGCGGGAGGTAATGAGCAGTTCTTC
TRBV7-2	-	TRBJ1-2	TRBD1	CASGETGNYGYTF	TGTGCCAGCGGAGAGACAGGGAACTATGGCTACACCTTC
TRBV9	-	TRBJ2-2	TRBD2	CASRSREGLSGELFF	TGTGCCAGCCGCAGCCGGGAGGGCCTTTCCGGGGAGCTGTTTTTT
TRBV29-1	-	TRBJ2-3	TRBD2	CSVVETSGPQYF	TGCAGCGTTGTGGAGACTAGCGGCCCTCAGTATTTT
TRBV5-4	few	TRBJ2-1	-	CASSLVQYNEQFF	TGTGCCAGCAGCTTGGTACAGTACAATGAGCAGTTCTTC
TRBV7-9	-	TRBJ2-5	TRBD1	CSSSLQRTGGGQETQYF	TGTTCCAGCAGCTTACAGCGGACAGGGGGTGGCCAAGAGACCCAGTACTTC
TRBV6-5	-	TRBJ2-7	TRBD1	CASSNDRGRHEQYF	TGTGCCAGCAGTAACGACAGGGGCCGGCACGAGCAGTACTTC
TRBV4-1	-	TRBJ2-6	-	CASSQVRIAGANVLTF	TGCGCCAGCAGCCAAGTAAGAATAGCTGGGGCCAACGTCCTGACTTTC
TRBV10-1	-	TRBJ2-5	-	CASSDSDRQETQYF	TGCGCCAGCAGTGATTCCGACAGGCAAGAGACCCAGTACTTC
TRBV28	-	TRBJ2-3	TRBD2	CASSLFTSGRTDTQYF	TGTGCCAGCAGTTTATTTACTAGCGGGAGAACAGATACGCAGTATTTT
TRBV27	once	TRBJ2-1	-	CASSLSNSNEQFF	TGTGCCAGCAGTTTATCGAACAGTAATGAGCAGTTCTTC
TRBV27	few	TRBJ2-7	-	CASSYGLSYEQYF	TGTGCCAGCAGTTACGGTCTCTCCTACGAGCAGTACTTC
TRBV28	-	TRBJ1-4	-	CASSLRTVGAEKLFF	TGTGCCAGCAGTTTACGCACAGTGGGTGCTGAAAAACTGTTTTTT
TRBV5-6	few	TRBJ2-7	-	CASSFYSFSYEQYF	TGTGCCAGCAGCTTTTACAGCTTCTCCTACGAGCAGTACTTC
TRBV28	-	TRBJ2-7	-	CASSRTERPYEQYF	TGTGCCAGCAGCCGGACAGAAAGGCCCTACGAGCAGTACTTC
TRBV19	once	TRBJ2-1	TRBD2	CASLAGGAEQFF	TGTGCCAGCCTAGCGGGAGGGGCGGAGCAGTTCTTC
TRBV10-2	-	TRBJ2-7	TRBD1	CASKGQGSPYEQYF	TGCGCCAGCAAAGGACAGGGTAGCCCCTACGAGCAGTACTTC
TRBV23-1	-	TRBJ1-1	TRBD1	CASSSPPDRGGGAEAFF	TGCGCCAGCTCCTCTCCTCCGGACAGGGGTGGGGGGGCTGAAGCTTTCTTT
TRBV4-1	-	TRBJ2-1	-	CASSQDWLAVYNEQFF	TGCGCCAGCAGCCAAGACTGGCTCGCGGTCTACAATGAGCAGTTCTTC
TRBV5-1	few	TRBJ1-2	-	CASSGGTDYGYTF	TGCGCCAGCAGCGGCGGGACGGACTATGGCTACACCTTC
TRBV11-2	-	TRBJ2-7	-	CASSLAIEGMFYEQYF	TGTGCCAGCAGCTTAGCAATCGAGGGAATGTTCTACGAGCAGTACTTC
TRBV7-9	-	TRBJ2-1	-	CASSPRAGEQFF	TGTGCCAGCAGCCCTAGGGCGGGTGAGCAGTTCTTC
TRBV27	-	TRBJ1-4	-	CASSPDLDSEKLFF	TGTGCCAGCAGTCCCGACCTGGACAGTGAAAAACTGTTTTTT
TRBV19	-	TRBJ2-1	-	CASSISMSEQFF	TGTGCCAGTAGTATAAGTATGAGTGAGCAGTTCTTC
TRBV15	-	TRBJ2-1	TRBD2	CATSGTSGRDGYEQFF	TGTGCCACCAGTGGAACTAGCGGGAGGGATGGTTATGAGCAGTTCTTC
TRBV30	once	TRBJ2-3	TRBD2	CAWRSTGTTAQYF	TGTGCCTGGAGATCTACCGGGACTACTGCGCAGTATTTT
TRBV19	-	TRBJ1-5	-	CASSPQGSNQPQHF	TGTGCCAGTAGCCCACAGGGAAGCAATCAGCCCCAGCATTTT
TRBV28	-	TRBJ2-1	TRBD2	CASSSLRTSGSNEQFF	TGTGCCAGCAGTTCCCTAAGGACTAGCGGGAGCAATGAGCAGTTCTTC
TRBV10-1	-	TRBJ2-3	-	CASSLGGHFTDTQYF	TGCGCCAGCTCTTTAGGGGGACACTTCACAGATACGCAGTATTTT